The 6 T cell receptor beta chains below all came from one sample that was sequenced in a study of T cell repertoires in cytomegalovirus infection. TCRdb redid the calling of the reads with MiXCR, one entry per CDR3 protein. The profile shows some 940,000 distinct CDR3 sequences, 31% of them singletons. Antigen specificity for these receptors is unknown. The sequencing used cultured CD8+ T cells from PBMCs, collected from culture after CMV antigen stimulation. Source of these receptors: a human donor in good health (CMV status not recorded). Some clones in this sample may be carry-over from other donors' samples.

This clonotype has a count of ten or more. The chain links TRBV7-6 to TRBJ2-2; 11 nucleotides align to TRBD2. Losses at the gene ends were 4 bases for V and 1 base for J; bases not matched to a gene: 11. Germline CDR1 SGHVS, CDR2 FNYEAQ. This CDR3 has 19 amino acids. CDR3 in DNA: TGTGCCAGCAGCTCCCTCTGGGCTAGCGGGGGGCAGAACACCGGGGAGCTGTTTTTT. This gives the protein CASSSLWASGGQNTGELFF.

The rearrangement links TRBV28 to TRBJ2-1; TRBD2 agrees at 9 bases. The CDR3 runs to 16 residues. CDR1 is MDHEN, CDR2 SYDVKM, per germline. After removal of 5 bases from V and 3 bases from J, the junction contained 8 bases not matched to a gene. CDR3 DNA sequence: TGTGCCAGCAGTAGGCGGAGCGGGGGGCACTACAATGAGCAGTTCTTC. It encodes CASSRRSGGHYNEQFF.

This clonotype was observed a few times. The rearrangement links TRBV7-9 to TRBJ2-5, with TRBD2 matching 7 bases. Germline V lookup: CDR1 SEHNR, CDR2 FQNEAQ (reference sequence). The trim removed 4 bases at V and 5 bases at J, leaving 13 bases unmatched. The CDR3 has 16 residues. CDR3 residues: CASSSSLRGMEETQYF. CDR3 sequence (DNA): TGTGCCAGCAGCTCCTCTCTGCGGGGGATGGAGGAGACCCAGTACTTC.

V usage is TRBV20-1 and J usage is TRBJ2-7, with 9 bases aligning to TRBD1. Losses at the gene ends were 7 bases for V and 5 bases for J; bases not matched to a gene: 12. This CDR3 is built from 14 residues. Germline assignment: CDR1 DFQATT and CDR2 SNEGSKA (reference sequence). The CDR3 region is CSVSGQGIFHEQYF. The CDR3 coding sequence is TGCAGTGTATCAGGACAGGGGATTTTCCACGAGCAGTACTTC.

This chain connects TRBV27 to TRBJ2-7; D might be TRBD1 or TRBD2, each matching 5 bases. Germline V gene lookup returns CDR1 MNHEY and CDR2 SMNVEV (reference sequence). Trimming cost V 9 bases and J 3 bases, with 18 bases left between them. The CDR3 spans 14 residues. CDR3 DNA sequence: TGTGCCAGTTCTGGGGGTCCGGGAATCTACGAGCAGTACTTC. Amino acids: CASSGGPGIYEQYF.

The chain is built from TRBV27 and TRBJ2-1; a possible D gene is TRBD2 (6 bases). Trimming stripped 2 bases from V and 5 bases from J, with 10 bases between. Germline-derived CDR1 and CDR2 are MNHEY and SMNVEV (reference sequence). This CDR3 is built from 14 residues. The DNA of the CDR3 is TGTGCCAGCAGTTTAGGGACTCTTCACAATGAGCAGTTCTTC. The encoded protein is CASSLGTLHNEQFF.